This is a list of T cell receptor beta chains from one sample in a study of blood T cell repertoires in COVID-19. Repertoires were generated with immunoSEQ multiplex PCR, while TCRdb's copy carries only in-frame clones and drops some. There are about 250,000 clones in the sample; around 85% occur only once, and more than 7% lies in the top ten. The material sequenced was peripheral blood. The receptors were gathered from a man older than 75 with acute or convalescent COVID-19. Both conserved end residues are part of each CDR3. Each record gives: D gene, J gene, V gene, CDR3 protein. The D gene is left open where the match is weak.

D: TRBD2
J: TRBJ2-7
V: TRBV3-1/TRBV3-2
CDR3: CASSPSGLSSGYSYEQYF

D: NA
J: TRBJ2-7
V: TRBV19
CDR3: CASSPPGAYEQYF

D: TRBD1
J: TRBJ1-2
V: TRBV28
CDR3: CASSPYTGGGYGYTF

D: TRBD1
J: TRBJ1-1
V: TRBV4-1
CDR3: CASSQGGETGGGMNTEAFF

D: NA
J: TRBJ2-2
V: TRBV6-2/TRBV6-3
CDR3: CASSSSLNTGELFF

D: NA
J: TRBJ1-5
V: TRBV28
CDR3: CASSSPTGGTSNQPQHF

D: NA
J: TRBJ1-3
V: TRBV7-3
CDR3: CASSRDSGNTIYF

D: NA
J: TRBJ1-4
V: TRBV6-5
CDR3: CASSYRRVPTNEKLFF

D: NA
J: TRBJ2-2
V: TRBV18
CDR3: CASSPMSTGELFF

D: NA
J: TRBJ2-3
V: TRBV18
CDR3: CASSPRWGSNTQYF

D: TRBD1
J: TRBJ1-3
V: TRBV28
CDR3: CASSLSGTGGGNTIYF

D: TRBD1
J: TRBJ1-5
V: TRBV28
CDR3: CASSSGTGGSNQPQHF

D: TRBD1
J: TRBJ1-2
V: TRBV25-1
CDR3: CASSAGTAYGYTF

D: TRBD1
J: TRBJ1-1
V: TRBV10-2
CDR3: CASGTANTEAFF

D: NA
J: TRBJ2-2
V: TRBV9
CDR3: CASSVGGMATGELFF

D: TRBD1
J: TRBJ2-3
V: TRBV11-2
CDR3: CASSWTGGTDTQYF

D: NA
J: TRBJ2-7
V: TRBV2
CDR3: CASSEQIAGQEQYF

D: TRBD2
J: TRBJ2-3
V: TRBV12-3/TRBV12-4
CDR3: CASTLQTSSRQYF

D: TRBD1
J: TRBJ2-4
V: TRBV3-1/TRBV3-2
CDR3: CASSPSSRGNIQYF

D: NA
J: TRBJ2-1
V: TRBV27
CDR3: CASSLSSRYEQFF

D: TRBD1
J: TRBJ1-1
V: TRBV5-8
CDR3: CASRRQGANTEAFF

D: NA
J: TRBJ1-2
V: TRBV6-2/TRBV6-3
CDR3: CASSYSIPGNYGYTF

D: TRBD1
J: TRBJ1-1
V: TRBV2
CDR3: CASSLGQAGSEAFF

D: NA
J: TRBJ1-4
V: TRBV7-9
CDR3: CASSLALGTNEKLFF

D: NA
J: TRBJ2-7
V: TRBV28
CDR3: CASSRTGGQYEQYF

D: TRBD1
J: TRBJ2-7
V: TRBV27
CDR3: CASSSQNRGIYEQYF

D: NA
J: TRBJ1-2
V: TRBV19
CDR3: CASSTTRGGYYGYTF

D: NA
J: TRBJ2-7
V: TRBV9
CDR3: CASSGPGAYEQYF

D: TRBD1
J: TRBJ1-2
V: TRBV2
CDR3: CASNLRGRVYGYTF

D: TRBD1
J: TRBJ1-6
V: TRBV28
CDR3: CASSLNRGLSPLHF

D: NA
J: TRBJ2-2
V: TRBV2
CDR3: CASKLSGSNGELFF

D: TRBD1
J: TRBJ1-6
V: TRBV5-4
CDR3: CASSGNRGLNSPLHF

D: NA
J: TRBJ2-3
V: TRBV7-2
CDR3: CASSLITGRRDTQYF

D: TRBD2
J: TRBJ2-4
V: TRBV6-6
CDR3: CASSHGLEVNIQYF

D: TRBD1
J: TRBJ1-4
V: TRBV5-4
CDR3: CASSSTGVTNEKLFF

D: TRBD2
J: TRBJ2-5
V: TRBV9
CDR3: CASSVAGGGETQYF

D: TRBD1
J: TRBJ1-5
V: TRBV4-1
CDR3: CASSQGTGGNQPQHF

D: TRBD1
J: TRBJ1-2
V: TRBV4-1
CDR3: CASSQLGTGAGYTF

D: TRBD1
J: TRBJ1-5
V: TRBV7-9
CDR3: CASSFTAGTANQPQHF

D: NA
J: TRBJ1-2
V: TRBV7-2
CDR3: CASSLQWSGYTF

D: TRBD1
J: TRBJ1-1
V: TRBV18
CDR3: CASSSRTGGITEAFF

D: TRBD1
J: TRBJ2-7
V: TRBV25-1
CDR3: CASRATGVEQYF

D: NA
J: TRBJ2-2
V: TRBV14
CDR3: CASSQAYHTGELFF

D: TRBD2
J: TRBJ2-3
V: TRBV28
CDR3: CASSVGTSGGTQYF

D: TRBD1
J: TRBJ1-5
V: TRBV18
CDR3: CASSPTGGTFQPQHF

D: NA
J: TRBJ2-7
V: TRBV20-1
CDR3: CSARVQGEQYF

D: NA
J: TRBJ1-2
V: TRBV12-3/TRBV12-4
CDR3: CATAGARYGYTF

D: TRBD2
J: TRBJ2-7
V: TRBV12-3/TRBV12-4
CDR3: CASSREEEQYF

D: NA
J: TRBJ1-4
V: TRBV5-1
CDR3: CASSLALSNEKLFF

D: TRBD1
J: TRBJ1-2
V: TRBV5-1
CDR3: CASSLRQGYGYTF

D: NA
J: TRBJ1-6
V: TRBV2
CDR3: CASSGGTSYNSPLHF

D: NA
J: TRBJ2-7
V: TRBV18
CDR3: CASSPFLGGAGLLDEQYF

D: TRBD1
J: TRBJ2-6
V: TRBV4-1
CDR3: CASSHGQGGMSGANVLTF

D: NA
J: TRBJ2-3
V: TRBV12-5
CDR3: CASGPQYRVFADTQYF

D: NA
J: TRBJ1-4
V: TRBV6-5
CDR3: CASSSDRRNEKLFF

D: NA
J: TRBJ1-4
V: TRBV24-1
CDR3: CATSAAEGISEKLFF

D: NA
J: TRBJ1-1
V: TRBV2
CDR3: CASSEGEWGTEAFF

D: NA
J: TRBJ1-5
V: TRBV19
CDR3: CASSGGINQPQHF

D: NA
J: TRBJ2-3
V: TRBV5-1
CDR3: CASTPPTSYTDTQYF